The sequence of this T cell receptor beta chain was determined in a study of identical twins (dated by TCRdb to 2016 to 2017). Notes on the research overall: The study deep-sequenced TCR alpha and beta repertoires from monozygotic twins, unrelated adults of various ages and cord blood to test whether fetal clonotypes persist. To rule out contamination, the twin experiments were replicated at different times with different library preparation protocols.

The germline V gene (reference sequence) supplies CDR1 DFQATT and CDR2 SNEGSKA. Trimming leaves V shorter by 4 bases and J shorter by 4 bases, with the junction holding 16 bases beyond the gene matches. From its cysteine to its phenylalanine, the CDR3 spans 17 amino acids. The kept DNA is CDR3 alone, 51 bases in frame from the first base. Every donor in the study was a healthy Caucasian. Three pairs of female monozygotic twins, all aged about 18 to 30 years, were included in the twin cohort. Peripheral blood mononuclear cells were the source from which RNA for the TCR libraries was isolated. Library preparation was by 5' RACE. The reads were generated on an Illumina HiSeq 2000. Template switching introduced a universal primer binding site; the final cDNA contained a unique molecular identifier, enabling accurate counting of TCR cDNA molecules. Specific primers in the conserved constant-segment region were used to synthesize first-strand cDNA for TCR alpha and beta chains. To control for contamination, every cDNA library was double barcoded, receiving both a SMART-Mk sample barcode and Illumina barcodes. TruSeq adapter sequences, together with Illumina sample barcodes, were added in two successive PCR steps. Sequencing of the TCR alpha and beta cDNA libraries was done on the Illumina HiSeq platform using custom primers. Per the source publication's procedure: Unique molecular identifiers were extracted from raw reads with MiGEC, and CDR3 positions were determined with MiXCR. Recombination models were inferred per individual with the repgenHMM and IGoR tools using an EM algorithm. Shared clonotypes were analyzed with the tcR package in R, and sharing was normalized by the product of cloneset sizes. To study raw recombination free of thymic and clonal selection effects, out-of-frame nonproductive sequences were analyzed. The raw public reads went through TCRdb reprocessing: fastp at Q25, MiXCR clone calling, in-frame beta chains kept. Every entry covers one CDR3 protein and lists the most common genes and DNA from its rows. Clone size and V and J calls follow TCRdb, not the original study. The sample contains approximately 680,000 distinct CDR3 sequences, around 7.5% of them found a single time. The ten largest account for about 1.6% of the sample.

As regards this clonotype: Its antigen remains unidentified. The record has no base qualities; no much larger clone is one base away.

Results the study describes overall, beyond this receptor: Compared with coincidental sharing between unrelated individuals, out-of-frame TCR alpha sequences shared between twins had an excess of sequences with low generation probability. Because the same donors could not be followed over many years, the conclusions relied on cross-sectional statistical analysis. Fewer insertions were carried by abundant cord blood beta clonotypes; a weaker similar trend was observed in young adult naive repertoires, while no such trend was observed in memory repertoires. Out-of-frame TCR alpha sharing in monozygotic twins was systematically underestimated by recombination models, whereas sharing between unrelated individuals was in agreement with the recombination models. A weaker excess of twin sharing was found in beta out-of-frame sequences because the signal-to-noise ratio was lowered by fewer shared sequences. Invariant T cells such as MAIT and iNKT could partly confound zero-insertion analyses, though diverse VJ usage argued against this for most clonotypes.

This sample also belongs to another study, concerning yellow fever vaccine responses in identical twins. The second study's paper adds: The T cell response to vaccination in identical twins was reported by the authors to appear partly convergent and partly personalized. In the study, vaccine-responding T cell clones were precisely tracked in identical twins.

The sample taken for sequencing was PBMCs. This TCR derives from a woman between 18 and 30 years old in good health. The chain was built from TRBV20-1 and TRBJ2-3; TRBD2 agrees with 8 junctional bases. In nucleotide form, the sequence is TGCAGTGCTAAAACCCAAATGACTAGCGATCCCGCAGATACGCAGTATTTT. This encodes CSAKTQMTSDPADTQYF.